The clone carrying this TCR beta chain occurred a few times. Only in-frame clones appear in the TCRdb table, and some are missing; sequencing was by immunoSEQ multiplex PCR. The table records 130,000 to 150,000 clones, more than 75% of them present only once. This record comes from a study of blood T cell repertoires in COVID-19. Per the germline V gene, CDR1 is MGHRA and CDR2 is YSYEKL. Trimming shortened V by 0 bases and J by 7 bases, and 15 bases separated the two germline ends. The CDR3 length is 15 residues. The sample taken for sequencing was peripheral blood. The V gene is TRBV4-1, the J gene TRBJ2-5, with a weak D call TRBD1 (5 bases). The sequence derives from a woman aged 40 to 55 with acute or convalescent COVID-19. The CDR3 region is CASSQDTRFQGTQYF. In DNA form, the CDR3 reads TGCGCCAGCAGCCAAGATACAAGGTTTCAGGGGACCCAGTACTTC.